Shown below are 9 T cell receptor beta chains from a single sample sequenced in a study of cytomegalovirus exposure and HLA in healthy donors. Vbeta (60) and Jbeta (13) primers were used in the PCR. Only in-frame clones appear in the TCRdb table, and some are missing; sequencing was by immunoSEQ multiplex PCR. The table has about 150,000 clones, 60% to 80% seen once. The sequenced sample was PBMCs. These receptors all come from a woman in her twenties or thirties in good health and CMV-seronegative.

This rearrangement joins TRBV19 to TRBJ1-5; TRBD1 might be the D (6 bases). Trimming took 7 bases from V and 6 from J, leaving 22 bases between them. Germline values: CDR1 LNHDA, CDR2 SQIVND (reference sequence). The CDR3 contains 16 residues. CDR3 nucleotides: TGTGCCAGTACCGCCGACAGGCCATCCGCCCGTCAGCCCCAGCATTTT. Translated, it gives CASTADRPSARQPQHF. The whole variable domain, filled in from reference TRBV19 and TRBJ1-5, reads DGGITQSPKYLFRKEGQNVTLSCEQNLNHDAMYWYRQDPGQGLRLIYYSQIVNDFQKGDIAEGYSVSREKKESFPLTVTSAQKNPTAFYLCASTADRPSARQPQHFGDGTRLSIL.

V and J are TRBV19 and TRBJ1-1, with 9 bases lining up with TRBD1. The CDR3 is 16 amino acids. The J segment lost 0 bases and the V segment lost 4 bases, leaving 6 bases of the junction unmatched. Germline V lookup: CDR1 LNHDA, CDR2 SQIVND (reference sequence). This CDR3 is CASSTGQGYMNTEAFF. The CDR3 region has the DNA TGTGCCAGTAGTACCGGACAGGGGTATATGAACACTGAAGCTTTCTTT.

The chain recombines TRBV7-8 with TRBJ2-3; 8 bases match TRBD2. V lost 2 bases to trimming and J lost 0 bases; unmatched junction nucleotides: 4. The CDR3 is made up of 16 amino acids. Germline assignment: CDR1 SGHVS and CDR2 FQNEAQ. CDR3 nucleotides: TGTGCCAGCAGCTTAATTGTAGCGGGGAGCACAGATACGCAGTATTTT. Its protein is CASSLIVAGSTDTQYF.

The rearrangement uses TRBV6-5 and TRBJ1-2; 8 bases are shared with TRBD1. In germline, CDR1 is MNHEY, CDR2 SVGAGI. The length of the CDR3 is 16 residues. The ends lost 4 bases at V and 7 bases at J; junction bases unmatched: 14. For the CDR3, the DNA is TGTGCCAGCAGTTCCGTCGGGACAGGAGTTTTTGGTGGCTACACCTTC. Encoded protein: CASSSVGTGVFGGYTF.

This chain joins TRBV30 and TRBJ1-1, with 7 positions matching TRBD1. V gave up 4 bases and J gave up 9 bases; unmatched junction bases: 11. The CDR3 extends over 13 amino acids. CDR1 is GTSNPN and CDR2 is SVGIG in the germline V gene (reference sequence). CDR3 nucleotides: TGTGCCTGGACCCCAAACAGGGGTGCAAAAGCTTTCTTT. Its protein product is CAWTPNRGAKAFF.

This chain links TRBV5-6 with TRBJ2-7; 8 bases agree with TRBD2. Germline V gene sequence: CDR1 SGHDT, CDR2 YYEEEE. There are 14 residues in the CDR3. J gave up 2 bases and V 4 bases, and 5 bases lay outside the gene matches. In DNA, the CDR3 is TGTGCCAGCAGCCAATTTAGCGGGGCCTACGAGCAGTACTTC. Protein: CASSQFSGAYEQYF.

This clone was observed once. The chain is built from TRBV2 and TRBJ1-2, with D uncertain. CDR1 is SNHLY and CDR2 is FYNNEI in the germline V gene. V lost 3 bases, J lost 4 bases, and 3 bases lay in between. The CDR3 is made up of 11 amino acids. The CDR3 loop reads CASSDLYGYTF. Here the CDR3 DNA reads TGTGCCAGCAGTGATCTCTATGGCTACACCTTC.

The V gene is TRBV9, the J gene TRBJ2-3; TRBD2 matches at 9 bases. The V segment lost 0 bases and the J segment 3 bases; nucleotides outside the gene matches: 8. From germline, CDR1 is SGDLS and CDR2 YYNGEE. This CDR3 is built from 17 residues. The CDR3 bases are TGTGCCAGCAGCGTAGCTCCGAGCGGGGGGTCTACAGATACGCAGTATTTT. This codes for CASSVAPSGGSTDTQYF.

The V call is TRBV5-1, the J call TRBJ1-2, with D tentatively TRBD1 (6 bases). The CDR3 consists of 15 residues. Germline V gene sequence: CDR1 SGHRS, CDR2 YFSETQ. The ends were cut back, 4 bases at V and 4 bases at J, with 17 bases in the middle. CDR3 amino acids: CASSETGSSVYGYTF. CDR3 DNA: TGCGCCAGCAGCGAAACAGGGAGTAGTGTCTATGGCTACACCTTC.